This T cell receptor (beta chain) was observed in a study of blood T cells in healthy people across ages. Germline CDR1 and CDR2: SQVTM and ANQGSEA. The CDR3 runs to 12 residues. V dropped 7 bases and J dropped 7 bases, with 14 bases sitting between them. Samples each had at least 5 micrograms of total RNA extracted. PCR was performed a second time for about 7 to 11 cycles using a sample-barcoded 5' primer and a J-beta primer mix. Using its own MiXCR run on the 5' RACE reads, TCRdb lists one record per CDR3 protein. The table has over 1,500,000 distinct CDR3 sequences, 39% seen once. This receptor was obtained from a human donor in good health. Material: blood. The chain links TRBV29-1 to TRBJ2-1; D is perhaps TRBD2 (6 bases). CDR3 amino acids: CSALGGLNEQFF. The CDR3 region has the DNA TGCAGCGCCCTGGGGGGATTAAATGAGCAGTTCTTC.